The next 21 T cell receptor beta chains were all read from a single sample in a study of cytomegalovirus exposure and HLA in healthy donors. Libraries were prepared by immunoSEQ multiplex PCR; TCRdb keeps only in-frame clonotypes and omits some of them. Of roughly 150,000 clones listed, about 89% are singletons. Source material: PBMCs. The receptors were sampled from a man in his late teens or twenties in good health and CMV-seronegative.

The chain links TRBV5-1 to TRBJ1-4; 7 bases align to TRBD1. V lost 3 bases, J lost 0 bases, and 5 bases stayed unmatched. CDR1 is SGHRS and CDR2 is YFSETQ in the germline V gene. There are 16 residues in the CDR3. CDR3 region: CASSSGQVTTNEKLFF. The CDR3 DNA sequence: TGCGCCAGCAGCTCCGGACAGGTCACAACTAATGAAAAACTGTTTTTT.

This chain links TRBV6-5 with TRBJ2-5; 9 bases are shared with TRBD1. CDR1 and CDR2 (germline): MNHEY, SVGAGI. The CDR3 loop spans 13 amino acids. Trimming removed 7 bases from V and 5 bases from J; junction bases left unmatched: 5. The CDR3 reads CASTLDRGETQYF. CDR3 DNA: TGTGCCAGCACCTTGGACAGGGGTGAGACCCAGTACTTC.

The chain uses TRBV7-2 and TRBJ1-2; 8 bases match TRBD1. The CDR3 consists of 16 residues. Per the germline V gene, CDR1 is SGHTA and CDR2 is FQGNSA. The V gene end was trimmed by 4 bases and the J gene end by 8 bases; junction bases not matched to a gene: 15. DNA for the CDR3: TGTGCCAGCAGCTACCGGCCGCAGGGGGCTAGTGAAGGCTACACCTTC. Its protein is CASSYRPQGASEGYTF.

The chain carries TRBV29-1 and TRBJ2-1; 11 nucleotides agree with TRBD2. V shed 0 bases and J 7 bases; nucleotides not matched to a gene: 8. In germline, CDR1 is SQVTM, CDR2 ANQGSEA. The CDR3 has 16 amino acids. The CDR3 DNA reads as TGCAGCGTTGAAGACCTTTCTAGCGGGGGGCGGAATGAGCAGTTCTTC. As protein: CSVEDLSSGGRNEQFF.

CDR3 bases: TGCGCCAGCAGCCCTAGGACAGGATCTAACTATGGCTACACCTTC. This translates into CASSPRTGSNYGYTF. The V and J genes are TRBV5-1 and TRBJ1-2, with 7 bases matching TRBD1. Trimming took 4 bases from V and 0 from J; bases not matched to a gene: 6. The germline gives CDR1 SGHRS, CDR2 YFSETQ. This CDR3 has 15 residues.

The chain joins TRBV18 to TRBJ1-5, with 10 bases lining up with TRBD1. CDR1 KGHSH and CDR2 LQKENI come from the germline V gene. V was pared by 5 bases and J by 7 bases, with 2 bases of the junction left unmatched. The CDR3 is 13 residues long. The CDR3 DNA reads TGTGCCAGCTCAGCGGACAGGGGGCAGCCCCAGCATTTT. It translates to CASSADRGQPQHF.

This clone has just a few counts. The chain links TRBV7-2 to TRBJ2-1, with 10 bases fitting TRBD2. The V gene end was trimmed by 6 bases and the J gene end by 9 bases; junction bases not matched to a gene: 5. The germline V gene encodes CDR1 SGHTA and CDR2 FQGNSA. This CDR3 contains 13 residues. CDR3 nucleotide sequence: TGTGCCAGCAGGGCTAGCGGGAGCACTGAGCAGTTCTTC. Its protein product is CASRASGSTEQFF.

The chain has TRBV18 and TRBJ1-1; D gene ambiguous. From germline, CDR1 is KGHSH and CDR2 LQKENI. The CDR3 is 15 amino acids. Trimming took 1 base from V and 1 from J, leaving 10 bases between them. The CDR3, as DNA: TGTGCCAGCTCACCACGGGGAGCTCAGAACACTGAAGCTTTCTTT. This sequence encodes CASSPRGAQNTEAFF.

The rearrangement links TRBV7-9 to TRBJ1-2, with TRBD1 matching over 9 bases. Germline assignment: CDR1 SEHNR and CDR2 FQNEAQ (reference sequence). V lost 5 bases and J lost 6; bases outside the gene matches: 7. CDR3 length: 14 amino acids. The DNA of the CDR3 is TGTGCCAGCAGCCTGACACAGGGGGCGGATGGCTACACCTTC. Its translation: CASSLTQGADGYTF.

There are many counts of this clone. J is TRBJ2-3 and V is TRBV7-9, with 12 bases identical to TRBD2. In germline, CDR1 is SEHNR, CDR2 FQNEAQ (reference sequence). The CDR3 contains 14 residues. Trimming removed 5 bases from V and 8 bases from J; junction bases left unmatched: 5. The CDR3 sequence is CASSPTSGGATQYF. CDR3 in DNA: TGTGCCAGCAGCCCGACTAGCGGGGGAGCTACGCAGTATTTT.

The CDR3 here is CAISTGTGSSYEQYF. The CDR3 DNA is TGTGCCATCAGTACCGGGACAGGGTCCTCCTACGAGCAGTACTTC. This chain uses TRBV10-3 with TRBJ2-7; 9 bases are a match to TRBD1. The CDR3 length is 15 residues. Trimming removed 5 bases from V and 0 bases from J; junction bases left unmatched: 5. Germline V gene data show CDR1 as ENHRY and CDR2 as SYGVKD.

This rearrangement joins TRBV5-1 to TRBJ2-7; 10 positions match TRBD2. V dropped 0 bases and J dropped 3; count of bases not matched to a gene: 9. From germline, CDR1 is SGHRS and CDR2 YFSETQ. The CDR3 sequence is 17 residues long. The CDR3 sequence: CASSLAGLAGVIYEQYF. CDR3 nucleotides: TGCGCCAGCAGCTTGGCGGGGCTAGCGGGGGTGATCTACGAGCAGTACTTC. Filled out from reference TRBV5-1 and TRBJ2-7, the complete variable domain reads KAGVTQTPRYLIKTRGQQVTLSCSPISGHRSVSWYQQTPGQGLQFLFEYFSETQRNKGNFPGRFSGRQFSNSRSEMNVSTLELGDSALYLCASSLAGLAGVIYEQYFGPGTRLTVT.

CDR3 loop: CASSYALAGVRDTQYF. In DNA, the CDR3 is TGTGCCAGCAGTTATGCACTAGCGGGAGTCAGGGATACGCAGTATTTT. The chain recombines TRBV6-5 with TRBJ2-3, with 11 bases identical to TRBD2. The CDR3 has 16 amino acids. V shed 3 bases and J 6 bases; nucleotides not matched to a gene: 8. The germline V gene encodes CDR1 MNHEY and CDR2 SVGAGI.

The rearrangement joins TRBV14 to TRBJ1-4; TRBD1 aligns across 8 bases. This CDR3 has 16 residues. V trimming: 2 bases; J trimming: 8 bases; junction bases outside the gene matches: 10. The germline V gene encodes CDR1 SGHDN and CDR2 FVKESK. The CDR3 DNA sequence: TGTGCCAGCAGCCAACCGGCACAGGGGGTAAGCGAAAAACTGTTTTTT. Translation: CASSQPAQGVSEKLFF.

V usage is TRBV5-6 and J usage is TRBJ1-1; the D is unclear. This CDR3 is built from 14 residues. V was clipped by 0 bases and J by 1 base, with 7 bases between them. Germline assignment: CDR1 SGHDT and CDR2 YYEEEE. CDR3 sequence (DNA): TGTGCCAGCAGCTTGGGTAGTACGAACACTGAAGCTTTCTTT. It translates to CASSLGSTNTEAFF.

This clone has just one count. V is TRBV18 and J is TRBJ2-2; D possibly corresponds to TRBD2 (6 bases). This CDR3 is 14 amino acids long. Germline values: CDR1 KGHSH, CDR2 LQKENI. V was shortened by 4 bases and J by 10 bases, with 16 bases between the two germline ends. Written as DNA, the CDR3 is TGTGCCAGCTCACACCGCGGGACCAGGGAGGAGCTGTTTTTT. It yields the protein CASSHRGTREELFF.

The chain carries TRBV9 and TRBJ2-5; 10 bases are a match to TRBD2. From germline, CDR1 is SGDLS and CDR2 YYNGEE. The CDR3 consists of 16 residues. Trimming took 0 bases from V and 0 from J; bases not matched to a gene: 2. CDR3 residues: CASSVDLAGDQETQYF. The CDR3 region has the DNA TGTGCCAGCAGCGTAGATCTAGCGGGGGACCAAGAGACCCAGTACTTC.

The chain has TRBV18 and TRBJ1-4; perhaps TRBD1 as D (5 bases). This CDR3 comprises 15 residues. The V end lost 3 bases, the J end lost 5 bases, and 13 bases lay between the germline ends. CDR1 and CDR2 from the germline V gene are KGHSH and LQKENI. The CDR3 bases are TGTGCCAGCTCACCCCCGGGACTGCTCAATGAAAAACTGTTTTTT. Encoded protein: CASSPPGLLNEKLFF.

The chain combines TRBV15 with TRBJ1-5; 10 positions match TRBD1. The CDR3 contains 16 residues. With 5 bases clipped from V and 0 bases from J, the junction kept 4 bases outside the gene matches. Germline V gene lookup returns CDR1 LNHNV and CDR2 YYDKDF (reference sequence). DNA of the CDR3: TGTGCCACCAGCCGGGACAGGGGATATAGCAATCAGCCCCAGCATTTT. Its protein product is CATSRDRGYSNQPQHF.

This clone was recorded only once. The chain recombines TRBV5-5 with TRBJ1-4; 7 nucleotides line up with TRBD1. The CDR3 loop spans 17 amino acids. Germline lookup yields CDR1 SGHKS and CDR2 YYEKEE (reference sequence). Losses at the gene ends were 0 bases for V and 4 bases for J; bases not matched to a gene: 9. In DNA, the CDR3 is TGTGCCAGCAGCTTGGAGAGGGGGCGGCCGGATAATGAAAAACTGTTTTTT. Translated, it gives CASSLERGRPDNEKLFF.

The chain links TRBV28 to TRBJ2-7; 11 bases line up with TRBD2. The CDR3 is 16 amino acids. V lost 7 bases and J lost 2; bases outside the gene matches: 10. CDR1 MDHEN and CDR2 SYDVKM come from the germline V gene. The CDR3 nucleotides are TGTGCCAGCACCGAAGGCACTAGCGGGAGCCCCTACGAGCAGTACGTC. Translation: CASTEGTSGSPYEQYV.